Following are 17 T cell receptor beta chains from one sample sequenced in a study of T cell responses to AZD1222 COVID-19 vaccine (dated by TCRdb to 2020 to 2023). The time point label on this specimen signifies: about 28 days (+/-7) after the second vaccine dose. Library preparation employed the immunoSEQ multiplex PCR assay. The immuneACCESS repertoire file appears here via TCRdb, limited to in-frame rearrangements. These files lack a portion of the clones; in checked studies, under half of the deficit traces to unresolved V genes, and the cause of the others is not known. This sample gives about 81,000 clones in total; about nine tenths of them show up just once. Clones ranked in the top ten supply roughly 11% of the sample. The sample consisted of peripheral blood, taken 28 days after the second AZD1222 dose. The receptors were gathered from an adult who received the AZD1222 COVID-19 vaccine.

This clone was recorded only once. The rearrangement uses TRBV27 and TRBJ2-5; possible D gene TRBD2, 5 bases. V shed 5 bases and J shed 0 bases, with 22 bases lying between them. The germline gives CDR1 MNHEY, CDR2 SMNVEV (reference sequence). The CDR3 runs to 18 residues. The CDR3 region has the DNA TGTGCCAGCAGTCCCCCTCGAGTGAGGGTTCGGGACCAAGAGACCCAGTACTTC. Its protein is CASSPPRVRVRDQETQYF.

V usage is TRBV29-1 and J usage is TRBJ1-2; tentatively, D is TRBD1 (5 bases). V shed 5 bases and J shed 2 bases, with 9 bases lying between them. Germline V gene data show CDR1 as SQVTM and CDR2 as ANQGSEA. The CDR3 has 12 residues. This CDR3 reads CSVLQENYGYTF. For the CDR3, the DNA is TGCAGCGTTTTACAGGAAAACTATGGCTACACCTTC.

The CDR3 DNA is TGTGCCAGCTCACCAGGGACAGCCTCCAATGAGCAGTTCTTC. Amino acids: CASSPGTASNEQFF. This sequence joins TRBV18 and TRBJ2-1, with TRBD1 matching 7 bases. V shed 2 bases and J 6 bases; nucleotides not matched to a gene: 4. Germline V gene lookup returns CDR1 KGHSH and CDR2 LQKENI. This CDR3 comprises 14 residues. Full variable domain (rest looked up from reference TRBV18 and TRBJ2-1): NAGVMQNPRHLVRRRGQEARLRCSPMKGHSHVYWYRQLPEEGLKFMVYLQKENIIDESGMPKERFSAEFPKEGPSILRIQQVVRGDSAAYFCASSPGTASNEQFFGPGTRLTVL.

This clone was detected only once. The chain carries TRBV13 and TRBJ2-5; TRBD2 aligns across 8 bases. The CDR3 has 16 residues. From germline, CDR1 is PRHDT and CDR2 FYEKMQ (reference sequence). Trimming took 5 bases from V and 5 from J; bases not matched to a gene: 13. This CDR3 reads CASSLRGAGEGETQYF. Written as DNA, the CDR3 is TGTGCCAGCAGCCTACGAGGAGCGGGAGAGGGCGAGACCCAGTACTTC. Looking up the rest from reference TRBV13 and TRBJ2-5 gives the full variable domain: AAGVIQSPRHLIKEKRETATLKCYPIPRHDTVYWYQQGPGQDPQFLISFYEKMQSDKGSIPDRFSAQQFSDYHSELNMSSLELGDSALYFCASSLRGAGEGETQYFGPGTRLLVL.

This chain uses TRBV7-8 with TRBJ1-5; D is unresolved. The CDR3 spans 14 residues. Germline values: CDR1 SGHVS, CDR2 FQNEAQ. V gave up 5 bases and J gave up 8 bases, with 16 bases separating them. CDR3: CASSDYSGSKPQHF. The CDR3 nucleotides are TGTGCCAGCAGCGACTACAGTGGGTCGAAGCCCCAGCATTTT.

V usage is TRBV5-1 and J usage is TRBJ1-1, with 7 bases fitting TRBD1. CDR1 is SGHRS and CDR2 is YFSETQ in the germline V gene. CDR3 length: 15 amino acids. Germline trimming cut 4 bases from V and 0 bases from J; bases unmatched to any gene: 6. The CDR3: CASSPTGLMNTEAFF. In nucleotides, the CDR3 is TGCGCCAGCAGCCCGACAGGGCTGATGAACACTGAAGCTTTCTTT. Full variable domain (missing parts from reference TRBV5-1 and TRBJ1-1): KAGVTQTPRYLIKTRGQQVTLSCSPISGHRSVSWYQQTPGQGLQFLFEYFSETQRNKGNFPGRFSGRQFSNSRSEMNVSTLELGDSALYLCASSPTGLMNTEAFFGQGTRLTVV.

CDR3 DNA: TGCAGTGCTTCGGGCGATGAGCAGTTCTTC. Protein: CSASGDEQFF. The chain combines TRBV20-1 with TRBJ2-1; D is uncertain. Germline V gene lookup returns CDR1 DFQATT and CDR2 SNEGSKA (reference sequence). This CDR3 has 10 residues. V was trimmed by 5 bases and J by 8 bases, leaving 7 bases between them.

CDR3 loop: CASSPGGGQYF. The CDR3 region has the DNA TGTGCCAGCAGCCCAGGGGGCGGGCAGTACTTC. V and J are TRBV7-9 and TRBJ2-7; 8 bases match TRBD1. From germline, CDR1 is SEHNR and CDR2 FQNEAQ (reference sequence). With V trimmed by 5 bases and J by 9 bases, 3 bases remained unmatched. CDR3 length: 11 amino acids.

J is TRBJ2-7 and V is TRBV9; possible D gene TRBD1, 6 bases. The CDR3 covers 15 residues. V lost 0 bases, J lost 2 bases, and 12 bases lay in between. Germline CDR1 reads SGDLS; CDR2 reads YYNGEE. The CDR3 nucleotides are TGTGCCAGCAGCGTAGGAGGGGGAGCGGCCTACGAGCAGTACTTC. It is translated as CASSVGGGAAYEQYF. The full variable domain, in which reference TRBV9 and TRBJ2-7 provide the parts outside the CDR3, is DSGVTQTPKHLITATGQRVTLRCSPRSGDLSVYWYQQSLDQGLQFLIQYYNGEERAKGNILERFSAQQFPDLHSELNLSSLELGDSALYFCASSVGGGAAYEQYFGPGTRLTVT.

The gene calls are TRBV27 and TRBJ1-3; no reliable D call. V lost 0 bases, J lost 0 bases, and 9 bases lay in between. There are 16 residues in the CDR3. Germline-derived CDR1 and CDR2 are MNHEY and SMNVEV (reference sequence). The CDR3 region has the DNA TGTGCCAGCAGTTTATCGTACCAAAGCTCTGGAAACACCATATATTTT. Protein sequence: CASSLSYQSSGNTIYF.

The V call is TRBV6-6, the J call TRBJ2-1; possibly TRBD1 for D (6 bases). This CDR3 region has 14 residues. V was cut by 2 bases and J by 6 bases, with 11 bases left in between. Germline CDR1 and CDR2: MNHNY and SVGAGI (reference sequence). The CDR3 loop is CASSYARQANEQFF. The DNA of the CDR3 is TGTGCCAGCAGTTACGCGAGACAGGCCAATGAGCAGTTCTTC.

The chain uses TRBV6-5 and TRBJ1-2; 8 positions agree with TRBD1. J gave up 0 bases and V 6 bases, and 6 bases lay outside the gene matches. CDR3 length: 15 amino acids. The germline V gene has CDR1 MNHEY and CDR2 SVGAGI. CDR3 in amino acids: CASRRQGRANYGYTF. DNA of the CDR3: TGTGCCAGCAGGCGACAGGGGAGGGCTAACTATGGCTACACCTTC.

As DNA, the CDR3 is TGTGCCAGCAGACCCAGGGTGCGACAGCCCCAGCATTTT. This encodes CASRPRVRQPQHF. The chain carries TRBV28 and TRBJ1-5; possibly TRBD1 for D (5 bases). From germline, CDR1 is MDHEN and CDR2 SYDVKM. The V gene lost 6 bases and the J gene lost 7 bases, with 13 bases spanning the gap. The CDR3 totals 13 residues. The full variable domain, its missing parts supplied by reference TRBV28 and TRBJ1-5, is DVKVTQSSRYLVKRTGEKVFLECVQDMDHENMFWYRQDPGLGLRLIYFSYDVKMKEKGDIPEGYSVSREKKERFSLILESASTNQTSMYLCASRPRVRQPQHFGDGTRLSIL.

The gene calls are TRBV5-1 and TRBJ2-2; 10 nucleotides line up with TRBD1. After removal of 0 bases from V and 5 bases from J, the junction contained 4 bases not matched to a gene. The CDR3 loop spans 16 amino acids. Looked up from germline, CDR1 is SGHRS and CDR2 is YFSETQ. Here the CDR3 reads CASSLAGQGSTGELFF. The CDR3 DNA reads as TGCGCCAGCAGCTTGGCGGGACAGGGGTCGACCGGGGAGCTGTTTTTT.

This chain uses TRBV24-1 with TRBJ2-1, with TRBD2 matching over 7 bases. V lost 4 bases and J lost 3; bases outside the gene matches: 8. CDR1 is KGHDR, CDR2 SFDVKD, per germline. This CDR3 is built from 16 residues. The CDR3 loop reads CATSDPQASGYNEQFF. The CDR3 DNA reads TGTGCCACCAGTGACCCTCAGGCTAGCGGCTACAATGAGCAGTTCTTC.

The gene calls are TRBV7-2 and TRBJ1-1; unclear D gene. V was pared by 1 base and J by 5 bases, with 5 bases between. Germline lookup yields CDR1 SGHTA and CDR2 FQGNSA. CDR3 length: 12 amino acids. Written as DNA, the CDR3 is TGTGCCAGCAGCTTAGAACGGACTGAAGCTTTCTTT. It codes for CASSLERTEAFF.

The CDR3 here is CASSTGQLGNTIYF. The CDR3 DNA reads TGTGCCAGCAGTACAGGACAGCTAGGAAACACCATATATTTT. V usage is TRBV5-8 and J usage is TRBJ1-3; D is perhaps TRBD1 (6 bases). Germline V CDR1 and CDR2: SGHTS, YDEGEE. The length of the CDR3 is 14 residues. Trimming cost V 5 bases and J 4 bases, with 13 bases left between them.